Presented here are 13 T cell receptor beta chains from one specimen sequenced in a study of low-dose radiotherapy and immunotherapy resistance in tumors. Alpha- and beta-chain coverage of first-strand cDNA came from TRAV- and TRBV-specific primers. TCRs were amplified for 20 to 25 PCR cycles with a constant-region primer and V-primer adapter. TCRdb reanalysed the reads using MiXCR and keeps one entry per CDR3 protein. This table holds 14,000 to 15,000 distinct CDR3 sequences, roughly 48% found once. The receptors originated from a human donor with advanced metastatic prostate, ovarian, gallbladder or colorectal cancer (not recorded which). This table probably holds off-target reads from a library built for another chain.

This clonotype turned up a few times. The chain recombines TRBV4-3 with TRBJ2-1; TRBD1 agrees at 8 bases. Trimming cost V 7 bases and J 7 bases; bases outside gene matches: 9. The CDR3 is 14 amino acids. Germline V CDR1 and CDR2: LGHNA, YSLEER. CDR3 nucleotides: TGCGCCAGCAACAACCAGGGGGCGCTTAATGAGCAGTTCTTC. Translation: CASNNQGALNEQFF.

CDR3 in amino acids: CASSISGGGYNEQFF. CDR3 DNA: TGTGCCAGCAGTATTAGCGGGGGCGGCTACAATGAGCAGTTCTTC. The chain recombines TRBV13 with TRBJ2-1; TRBD2 matches 9 bases. CDR3 size: 15 residues. Unmatched junction bases numbered 6, after V lost 6 bases and J lost 3 bases. Germline loops: CDR1 PRHDT, CDR2 FYEKMQ (reference sequence).

The gene calls are TRBV3-1 and TRBJ2-3; D not resolved. The germline V gene has CDR1 LGHDT and CDR2 YNNKEL (reference sequence). The CDR3 runs 12 residues. Trimming took 1 base from V and 7 from J, leaving 6 bases between them. Written as DNA, the CDR3 is TGTGCCAGCAGCCAAGTCTCCTATACGCAGTATTTT. As protein: CASSQVSYTQYF.

V and J are TRBV20-1 and TRBJ2-3; 8 nucleotides match TRBD2. This CDR3 region has 14 residues. Germline CDR1 is DFQATT and CDR2 is SNEGSKA (reference sequence). V shed 1 base and J 2 bases; nucleotides not matched to a gene: 2. CDR3 DNA: TGCAGTGCTAGAGCGGGGGGGAACACAGATACGCAGTATTTT. Translated: CSARAGGNTDTQYF.

J is TRBJ2-5 and V is TRBV29-1, with D possibly being TRBD2 (5 bases). CDR3 size: 16 residues. Trimming removed 1 base at V and 0 bases at J, with 15 bases between. The germline V gene encodes CDR1 SQVTM and CDR2 ANQGSEA. CDR3 sequence (DNA): TGCAGCGTTGAAGGGTCCTCGAACGGGAACCAAGAGACCCAGTACTTC. Its protein product is CSVEGSSNGNQETQYF.

This sequence joins TRBV6-4 and TRBJ2-7; the D is unclear. The CDR3 consists of 8 residues. Per germline, CDR1 MRHNA and CDR2 SNTAGT. V lost 9 bases and J lost 9, with 6 bases in between. Here the CDR3 reads CASHGQYF. The DNA of the CDR3 is TGTGCCAGTCACGGGCAGTACTTC.

The chain links TRBV29-1 to TRBJ1-1, with D maybe TRBD1 (5 bases). This CDR3 has 13 residues. V shed 7 bases and J shed 1 base, with 13 bases lying between them. Germline V gene sequence: CDR1 SQVTM, CDR2 ANQGSEA. The CDR3 here is CSAPGDANTEAFF. DNA for the CDR3: TGCAGCGCCCCGGGGGACGCGAACACTGAAGCTTTCTTT.

The chain is built from TRBV25-1 and TRBJ2-3, with 8 positions matching TRBD2. Germline assignment: CDR1 MGHDK and CDR2 SYGVNS. V shed 4 bases and J 3 bases; nucleotides not matched to a gene: 6. The CDR3 loop spans 15 amino acids. The CDR3 here is CASSAVSGTTDTQYF. The CDR3 DNA sequence: TGTGCCAGCAGTGCCGTTAGCGGGACGACAGATACGCAGTATTTT.

V is TRBV11-2 and J is TRBJ2-5; unclear D gene. Germline CDR1 is SGHAT and CDR2 is FQNNGV. The V end was cut by 1 base, the J end by 5 bases, with 11 bases between. This CDR3 has 14 residues. CDR3 bases: TGTGCCAGCAGCTTAGTGGCCTCGCGGGAGACCCAGTACTTC. Encoded protein: CASSLVASRETQYF.

V and J are TRBV5-1 and TRBJ2-2; D remains unclear. The V gene's germline CDR1 is SGHRS and CDR2 YFSETQ. The CDR3 contains 13 residues. V was pared by 0 bases and J by 5 bases, with 5 bases between. The CDR3 DNA reads TGCGCCAGCAGCTTGGGCCAAACCGGGGAGCTGTTTTTT. It codes for CASSLGQTGELFF.

This rearrangement joins TRBV5-5 to TRBJ2-3; TRBD2 matches at 8 bases. Germline-derived CDR1 and CDR2 are SGHKS and YYEKEE (reference sequence). CDR3 size: 15 residues. The trim removed 4 bases at V and 4 bases at J, leaving 8 bases unmatched. CDR3 amino acids: CASSPIGSGADTQYF. As DNA, the CDR3 is TGTGCCAGCAGCCCGATTGGTAGCGGGGCAGATACGCAGTATTTT.

This sequence joins TRBV5-1 and TRBJ2-3, with a weak D call TRBD1 (5 bases). The CDR3 consists of 16 residues. Germline V gene data show CDR1 as SGHRS and CDR2 as YFSETQ. V lost 1 base and J 3 bases, leaving 15 bases between the germline ends. The CDR3 nucleotides are TGCGCCAGCAGCTTGAGCTCTGGGAAGGGGACAGATACGCAGTATTTT. Residues: CASSLSSGKGTDTQYF. Variable domain in full (rest from reference TRBV5-1 and TRBJ2-3): KAGVTQTPRYLIKTRGQQVTLSCSPISGHRSVSWYQQTPGQGLQFLFEYFSETQRNKGNFPGRFSGRQFSNSRSEMNVSTLELGDSALYLCASSLSSGKGTDTQYFGPGTRLTVL.

V and J are TRBV5-4 and TRBJ2-2, with 11 bases lining up with TRBD2. The CDR3 has 15 amino acids. V lost 5 bases, J lost 5 bases, and 5 bases stayed unmatched. Per germline, CDR1 SGHNT and CDR2 YYREEE (reference sequence). The CDR3 sequence: CASSIAGGQTGELFF. The DNA for the CDR3 is TGTGCCAGCAGTATAGCGGGGGGGCAGACCGGGGAGCTGTTTTTT.